Following are 29 T cell receptor beta chains from one sample sequenced in a study of cytomegalovirus exposure and HLA in healthy donors. The PCR was carried out with 60 Vbeta primers and 13 Jbeta primers. Libraries were prepared by immunoSEQ multiplex PCR; TCRdb keeps only in-frame clonotypes and omits some of them. The sample shows 180,000 or so clones, roughly 78% of them seen only once. The source material was PBMCs. The receptor source for this set is a woman under 40 in good health and CMV-seronegative.

The chain couples TRBV2 to TRBJ2-1; 7 bases map to TRBD1. V lost 6 bases and J lost 3; bases outside the gene matches: 11. CDR3 length equals 16 residues. Germline V CDR1 and CDR2: SNHLY, FYNNEI. The CDR3 loop reads CASSSIPDRNYNEQFF. CDR3 nucleotide sequence: TGTGCCAGCAGCAGCATCCCGGACAGGAACTACAATGAGCAGTTCTTC.

The CDR3 sequence: CASSRTGAPNQPQHF. As DNA, the CDR3 is TGTGCCAGCTCACGCACAGGGGCCCCCAATCAGCCCCAGCATTTT. The gene calls are TRBV18 and TRBJ1-5; 7 positions match TRBD1. Per germline, CDR1 KGHSH and CDR2 LQKENI. CDR3 length: 15 amino acids. V was pared by 4 bases and J by 3 bases, with 6 bases of the junction left unmatched. Based on the CDR3 plus reference TRBV18 and TRBJ1-5, the full variable domain is NAGVMQNPRHLVRRRGQEARLRCSPMKGHSHVYWYRQLPEEGLKFMVYLQKENIIDESGMPKERFSAEFPKEGPSILRIQQVVRGDSAAYFCASSRTGAPNQPQHFGDGTRLSIL.

V and J are TRBV6-6 and TRBJ2-7, with 8 positions matching TRBD1. The CDR3 is 14 residues long. V lost 6 bases to trimming and J lost 5 bases; unmatched junction nucleotides: 9. Germline CDR1 and CDR2: MNHNY and SVGAGI (reference sequence). CDR3 nucleotides: TGTGCCAGCAGCCCACTACAGGGGGTCCACGAGCAGTACTTC. Protein: CASSPLQGVHEQYF.

This clone was counted a single time. The gene calls are TRBV5-1 and TRBJ1-2, with D perhaps TRBD1 (6 bases). Germline V lookup: CDR1 SGHRS, CDR2 YFSETQ. This CDR3 contains 13 residues. V lost 4 bases, J lost 7 bases, and 14 bases lay in between. The CDR3 loop reads CASSQSTGGGYTF. The CDR3 DNA reads as TGCGCCAGCAGCCAATCGACAGGAGGTGGCTACACCTTC. Together with reference TRBV5-1 and TRBJ1-2, the CDR3 gives the full variable domain: KAGVTQTPRYLIKTRGQQVTLSCSPISGHRSVSWYQQTPGQGLQFLFEYFSETQRNKGNFPGRFSGRQFSNSRSEMNVSTLELGDSALYLCASSQSTGGGYTFGSGTRLTVV.

The genes are TRBV30 and TRBJ1-5; 7 bases match TRBD1. From germline, CDR1 is GTSNPN and CDR2 SVGIG (reference sequence). There are 14 residues in the CDR3. The junction had 4 bases not matched to a gene; V was cut back by 3 bases and J by 2 bases. The chain's CDR3 is CAWRGDRGNQPQHF. Here the CDR3 DNA reads TGTGCCTGGAGGGGAGACAGGGGCAATCAGCCCCAGCATTTT.

The chain has TRBV5-1 and TRBJ2-1; 11 nucleotides match TRBD2. V was clipped by 2 bases and J by 4 bases; unmatched bases: 2. The V gene's germline CDR1 is SGHRS and CDR2 YFSETQ. The CDR3 covers 15 residues. The CDR3 sequence: CASSLLAGEYNEQFF. In DNA, the CDR3 is TGCGCCAGCAGCTTACTAGCGGGGGAATACAATGAGCAGTTCTTC.

This clone was counted a single time. The chain joins TRBV2 to TRBJ1-2; 12 bases map to TRBD1. J was trimmed by 3 bases and V by 9 bases; bases with no gene match: 5. CDR3 size: 14 residues. Germline V gene lookup returns CDR1 SNHLY and CDR2 FYNNEI. Here the CDR3 reads CARSGQGADYGYTF. CDR3 DNA sequence: TGTGCCAGGTCGGGACAGGGGGCGGACTATGGCTACACCTTC.

This clone has just a few counts. The CDR3 sequence: CASSRTSSTDTQYF. In nucleotides, the CDR3 is TGTGCCAGCAGCCGGACATCTAGCACAGATACGCAGTATTTT. The genes are TRBV11-2 and TRBJ2-3, with D possibly being TRBD1 (5 bases). Trimming left V 5 bases short and J 0 bases short, with 9 bases between. The CDR3 sequence is 14 residues long. In germline, CDR1 is SGHAT, CDR2 FQNNGV.

The rearrangement uses TRBV10-2 and TRBJ1-3; perhaps TRBD1 as D (5 bases). The V gene lost 4 bases and the J gene lost 3 bases, with 13 bases spanning the gap. The V gene's germline CDR1 is WSHSY and CDR2 SAAADI. This CDR3 region has 15 residues. CDR3 residues: CASSVEGGGGNTIYF. CDR3 coding DNA: TGCGCCAGCAGTGTGGAGGGCGGGGGTGGAAACACCATATATTTT.

The chain combines TRBV18 with TRBJ1-4; D gene uncertain. Germline loops: CDR1 KGHSH, CDR2 LQKENI. The CDR3 runs 16 residues. Trimming took off 3 bases at V and 1 base at J, with 12 bases between the two ends. This chain's CDR3 is CASSPWRSETNEKLFF. Here the CDR3 DNA reads TGTGCCAGCTCACCCTGGAGATCAGAAACTAATGAAAAACTGTTTTTT.

This sequence joins TRBV7-3 and TRBJ1-2; D gene unclear. Trimming shortened V by 4 bases and J by 5 bases, and 14 bases separated the two germline ends. Germline V gives CDR1 SGHTA, CDR2 FQGTGA. The CDR3 covers 14 residues. CDR3 region: CASSSLGVEYGYTF. The CDR3 region has the DNA TGTGCCAGCAGCTCGCTCGGAGTGGAATATGGCTACACCTTC.

The chain is built from TRBV2 and TRBJ1-6, with 8 bases lining up with TRBD1. Germline V gives CDR1 SNHLY, CDR2 FYNNEI. This CDR3 is built from 14 residues. Trimming took 9 bases from V and 7 from J; bases not matched to a gene: 8. The CDR3 DNA follows: TGTGCCAGTCGCCGGGACAGGCTAAATTCACCCCTCCACTTT. It specifies CASRRDRLNSPLHF.

CDR3 residues: CASLQSDRGPEKLFF. The CDR3 DNA reads TGTGCCAGCCTACAATCCGACAGGGGGCCTGAAAAACTGTTTTTT. The chain recombines TRBV6-6 with TRBJ1-4; TRBD1 aligns across 10 bases. V shed 8 bases, J shed 7 bases, and the junction held 10 bases outside the gene matches. Germline CDR1 MNHNY, CDR2 SVGAGI (reference sequence). The CDR3 spans 15 residues.

V gene TRBV5-1 combines with J gene TRBJ2-3; 7 nucleotides match TRBD1. The germline V gene has CDR1 SGHRS and CDR2 YFSETQ. V trimming: 0 bases; J trimming: 1 base; junction bases outside the gene matches: 2. The CDR3 extends over 15 amino acids. The chain's CDR3 is CASSLADRGTDTQYF. For the CDR3, the DNA is TGCGCCAGCAGCTTGGCCGACAGGGGCACAGATACGCAGTATTTT.

This clone was counted a few times. The chain recombines TRBV6-5 with TRBJ1-6; unclear D gene. Germline lookup yields CDR1 MNHEY and CDR2 SVGAGI. V was shortened by 5 bases and J by 8 bases, with 13 bases between the two germline ends. There are 14 residues in the CDR3. CDR3 in amino acids: CASSEALDHSPLHF. The CDR3 DNA sequence: TGTGCCAGCAGTGAGGCCCTCGACCATTCACCCCTCCACTTT.

CDR3 protein: CASSPRGGGPEQYF. CDR3 bases: TGTGCCAGCAGCCCACGTGGGGGGGGACCCGAGCAGTACTTC. The chain employs TRBV7-9 and TRBJ2-7, with 7 bases fitting TRBD2. CDR1 and CDR2 (germline): SEHNR, FQNEAQ (reference sequence). CDR3 length equals 14 residues. Trimming removed 5 bases from V and 6 bases from J; junction bases left unmatched: 10.

The chain carries TRBV30 and TRBJ2-5; D remains unclear. This CDR3 comprises 12 residues. Looked up from germline, CDR1 is GTSNPN and CDR2 is SVGIG (reference sequence). The ends were cut back, 0 bases at V and 5 bases at J, with 7 bases in the middle. The CDR3, as DNA: TGTGCCTGGAGTGTGGTCGGGGAGACCCAGTACTTC. Translating gives CAWSVVGETQYF.

This clone was seen a handful of times. J is TRBJ2-1 and V is TRBV9; a possible D gene is TRBD2 (5 bases). The CDR3 is 12 amino acids. Germline V CDR1 and CDR2: SGDLS, YYNGEE. V was clipped by 0 bases and J by 7 bases, with 5 bases between them. CDR3 DNA sequence: TGTGCCAGCAGCGTAGGACTAAATGAGCAGTTCTTC. Its translation: CASSVGLNEQFF.

The chain carries TRBV15 and TRBJ1-1, with D unclear. Germline values: CDR1 LNHNV, CDR2 YYDKDF (reference sequence). The CDR3 length is 15 residues. Trimming pared 0 bases from V and 0 bases from J, leaving 8 bases between. This CDR3 is CATSRDRSMNTEAFF. DNA for the CDR3: TGTGCCACCAGCAGAGATCGGAGCATGAACACTGAAGCTTTCTTT.

This rearrangement joins TRBV9 to TRBJ2-3; perhaps TRBD1 as D (6 bases). This CDR3 comprises 12 residues. Trimming pared 9 bases from V and 2 bases from J, leaving 10 bases between. CDR1 and CDR2 from the germline V gene are SGDLS and YYNGEE. In DNA, the CDR3 is TGTGCCACCAACAGGGTCACAGATACGCAGTATTTT. It specifies CATNRVTDTQYF. The full variable domain, rest sourced from reference TRBV9 and TRBJ2-3, is DSGVTQTPKHLITATGQRVTLRCSPRSGDLSVYWYQQSLDQGLQFLIQYYNGEERAKGNILERFSAQQFPDLHSELNLSSLELGDSALYFCATNRVTDTQYFGPGTRLTVL.

V gene TRBV5-1 combines with J gene TRBJ2-7, with D possibly TRBD1 on 5 matching bases. The CDR3 runs to 13 residues. The germline V and J ends were trimmed by 0 bases and 7 bases, with 11 bases remaining between them. Germline V gives CDR1 SGHRS, CDR2 YFSETQ. CDR3 in DNA: TGCGCCAGCAGCTTGGTCGACAGCCGGGAGCAGTACTTC. This encodes CASSLVDSREQYF.

This chain uses TRBV5-1 with TRBJ1-2; possibly TRBD1 for D (6 bases). From germline, CDR1 is SGHRS and CDR2 YFSETQ. V lost 1 base, J lost 0 bases, and 10 bases lay in between. The CDR3 length is 15 residues. CDR3 nucleotide sequence: TGCGCCAGCAGCTTGCCTACAGGGTCTAACTATGGCTACACCTTC. Its protein is CASSLPTGSNYGYTF.

The chain is built from TRBV13 and TRBJ2-1; D is unclear. Germline CDR1 PRHDT, CDR2 FYEKMQ (reference sequence). V was trimmed by 0 bases and J by 3 bases, leaving 6 bases between them. The CDR3 runs 14 residues. This CDR3 is CASSLGQNYNEQFF. CDR3 in DNA: TGTGCCAGCAGCTTAGGACAGAACTACAATGAGCAGTTCTTC.

This clone showed up just a few times. An end of the junction does not agree with germline; a read error may underlie this. The gene calls are TRBV4-1 and TRBJ2-7; tentative D call: TRBD1 (5 bases). The CDR3 has 14 amino acids. Germline loops: CDR1 MGHRA, CDR2 YSYEKL. The CDR3 spells CASSQEDSFYEQYF. The CDR3 nucleotides read TGTGCCAGCAGCCAAGAAGACAGTTTCTACGAGCAGTACTTC.

The chain joins TRBV6-5 to TRBJ2-7; D is perhaps TRBD1 (6 bases). From germline, CDR1 is MNHEY and CDR2 SVGAGI. This CDR3 has 14 amino acids. Deletions cut 2 bases from V and 3 bases from J, with 11 bases between. CDR3 sequence reads: CASSYGTTNYEQYF. As DNA, the CDR3 is TGTGCCAGCAGTTACGGGACAACGAACTACGAGCAGTACTTC.

The table lists this clone with a count of one. This chain joins TRBV7-6 and TRBJ2-3; unclear D gene. CDR3 length: 16 amino acids. Germline values: CDR1 SGHVS, CDR2 FNYEAQ. The V and J ends lost 1 base and 0 bases respectively, with 11 bases between them. CDR3: CASSLVGSSSTDTQYF. CDR3 in DNA: TGTGCCAGCAGCTTAGTTGGCTCTTCTAGCACAGATACGCAGTATTTT. Full variable domain (missing parts from reference TRBV7-6 and TRBJ2-3): GAGVSQSPRYKVTKRGQDVALRCDPISGHVSLYWYRQALGQGPEFLTYFNYEAQQDKSGLPNDRFSAERPEGSISTLTIQRTEQRDSAMYRCASSLVGSSSTDTQYFGPGTRLTVL.

The gene calls are TRBV11-2 and TRBJ2-3; 10 bases match TRBD1. CDR3 length equals 14 residues. V was clipped by 3 bases and J by 6 bases; unmatched bases: 3. The germline gives CDR1 SGHAT, CDR2 FQNNGV. CDR3 region: CASSLDRGMDTQYF. For the CDR3, the DNA is TGTGCCAGCAGCTTGGACAGGGGGATGGATACGCAGTATTTT.

Points on this clone: The junction departs from the called germline gene at one end, perhaps through a read error. The genes are TRBV7-7 and TRBJ2-3; D is perhaps TRBD1 (6 bases). The CDR3 loop spans 15 amino acids. Germline loops: CDR1 SSHAT, CDR2 FNYEAQ (reference sequence). CDR3 sequence (DNA): TGTGCTAGCAGCCTCTCTATGCAGGGGTCAGATACGCAGTATTTT. This encodes CASSLSMQGSDTQYF.

The chain carries TRBV2 and TRBJ1-5; 9 positions agree with TRBD1. With 6 bases clipped from V and 4 bases from J, the junction kept 10 bases outside the gene matches. The germline CDR1 and CDR2 sequences are SNHLY and FYNNEI. The CDR3 runs to 16 residues. The CDR3 region has the DNA TGTGCCAGCAGCGCCTTGGGACAGGGAATAAATCAGCCCCAGCATTTT. It yields the protein CASSALGQGINQPQHF.